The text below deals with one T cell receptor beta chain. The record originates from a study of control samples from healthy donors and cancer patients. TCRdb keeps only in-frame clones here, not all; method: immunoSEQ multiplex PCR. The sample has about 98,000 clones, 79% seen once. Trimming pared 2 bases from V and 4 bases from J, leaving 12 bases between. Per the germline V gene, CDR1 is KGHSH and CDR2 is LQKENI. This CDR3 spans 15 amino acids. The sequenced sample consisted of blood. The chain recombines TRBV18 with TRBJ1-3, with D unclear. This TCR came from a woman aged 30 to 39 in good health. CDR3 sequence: CASSPMSGRGNTIYF. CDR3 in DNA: TGTGCCAGCTCACCAATGTCGGGGAGAGGAAACACCATATATTTT.